Listed below are T cell receptor beta chains from one sample, sequenced in a study of long-term antiretroviral therapy in people with HIV. The table came from immunoSEQ multiplex PCR; TCRdb's copy has only in-frame clones and leaves some out. Of about 39,000 clones in the sample, 75% to 90% are singletons; the top ten hold roughly 5.7%. The sample in question was unsorted PBMCs, obtained 3.1 years after starting antiretroviral therapy. The receptors here all came from a woman aged 50 to 60 with HIV. The CDR3 runs from the conserved cysteine through the conserved F or W. The order of the fields is V gene, J gene, CDR3 protein.

>TRBV27|TRBJ2-7
CASSSAGTGEDEQYF
>TRBV7-6|TRBJ1-5
CASRLDPGGNQPQHF
>TRBV19|TRBJ1-4
CASSINDRGEKLFF
>TRBV5-1|TRBJ2-7
CASSPVGAYEQYF
>TRBV19|TRBJ2-7
CASGARYEQYF
>TRBV9|TRBJ2-3
CASSLGLAGGTDTQYF
>TRBV5-1|TRBJ2-5
CASSWQTSGGLPTQYF
>TRBV5-4|TRBJ1-2
CASSFPNYGYTF
>TRBV4-1|TRBJ2-1
CASSQGGPGSDEQFF
>TRBV5-1|TRBJ2-7
CASSLELGNEQYF
>TRBV5-6|TRBJ1-6
CASSFSGTGISPLHF
>TRBV7-3|TRBJ2-2
CASSFENTGELFF
>TRBV19|TRBJ1-1
CASSIVGPYTEAFF
>TRBV29-1|TRBJ2-3
CSVQPLAGGADTQYF
>TRBV20-1|TRBJ1-2
CSPLEGYGYTF
>TRBV9|TRBJ2-3
CASSYTSGGFDTQYF
>TRBV10-3|TRBJ1-1
CAINAQGANTEAFF
>TRBV5-4|TRBJ2-3
CASSSSSTRQYF